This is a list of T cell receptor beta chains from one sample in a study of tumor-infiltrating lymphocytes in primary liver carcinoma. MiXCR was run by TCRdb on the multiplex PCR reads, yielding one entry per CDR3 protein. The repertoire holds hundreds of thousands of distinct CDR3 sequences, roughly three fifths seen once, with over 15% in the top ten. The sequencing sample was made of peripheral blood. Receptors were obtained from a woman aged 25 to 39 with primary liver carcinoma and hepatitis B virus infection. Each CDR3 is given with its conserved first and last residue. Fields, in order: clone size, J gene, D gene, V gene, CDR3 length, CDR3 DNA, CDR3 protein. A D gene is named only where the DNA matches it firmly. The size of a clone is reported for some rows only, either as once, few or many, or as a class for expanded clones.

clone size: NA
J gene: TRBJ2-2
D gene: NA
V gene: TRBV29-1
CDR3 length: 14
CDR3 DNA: TGCAGCGTGTATCGGGCAGGGGGAGGCGGGGAGCTGTTTTTT
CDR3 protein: CSVYRAGGGGELFF

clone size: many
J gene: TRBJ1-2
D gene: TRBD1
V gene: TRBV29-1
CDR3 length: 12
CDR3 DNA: TGCAGCGTTGCGGGGACAGAGTATGGCTACACCTTC
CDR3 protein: CSVAGTEYGYTF

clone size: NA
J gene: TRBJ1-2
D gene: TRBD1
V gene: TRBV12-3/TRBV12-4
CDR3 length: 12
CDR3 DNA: TGTGCCAGCAGCCCGGACAGGGAAGGCTACATCTTC
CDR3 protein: CASSPDREGYIF

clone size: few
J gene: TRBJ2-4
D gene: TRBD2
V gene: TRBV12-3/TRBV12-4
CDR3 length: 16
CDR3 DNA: TGTGCCAGCAGTTCCGGACTAGCGGGGTCCAAAAACATTCAGTACTTC
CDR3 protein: CASSSGLAGSKNIQYF

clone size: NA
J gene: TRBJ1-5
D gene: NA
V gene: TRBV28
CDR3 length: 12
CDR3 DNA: TGCGCCAGCAGTGAGAGTTACCAGCCCCAGCATTTT
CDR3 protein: CASSESYQPQHF

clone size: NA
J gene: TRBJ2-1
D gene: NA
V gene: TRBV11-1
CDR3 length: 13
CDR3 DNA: TGTGCCAGCATCCTTGGTGGAGGCAATGAGCAGTTCTTC
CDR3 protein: CASILGGGNEQFF

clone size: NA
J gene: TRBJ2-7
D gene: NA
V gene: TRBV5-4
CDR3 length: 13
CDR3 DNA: TGTGCCAGCTGCCCTGGAGGGGTGAACGAGCAGTACTTC
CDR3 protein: CASCPGGVNEQYF

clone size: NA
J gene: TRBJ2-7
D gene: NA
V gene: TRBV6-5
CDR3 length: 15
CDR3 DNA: TGTGCCAGCGCATGGGGGCTAGTGGACAGCTACGAGCAGTACTTC
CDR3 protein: CASAWGLVDSYEQYF

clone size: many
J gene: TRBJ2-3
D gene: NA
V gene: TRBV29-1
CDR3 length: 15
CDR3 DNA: TGCAGCGTTGACCACCCGGAGGGGTTCACAGATACGCAGTATTTT
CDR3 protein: CSVDHPEGFTDTQYF

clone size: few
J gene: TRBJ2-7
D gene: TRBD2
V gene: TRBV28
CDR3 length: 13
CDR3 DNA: TGTGCCAGCACGGGCGGGAGACTCGACGAGCAGTACTTC
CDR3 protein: CASTGGRLDEQYF

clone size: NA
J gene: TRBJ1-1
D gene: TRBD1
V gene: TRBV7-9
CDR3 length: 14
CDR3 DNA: TGTGCCAGCAGTGATACAGGGGGCGACACTGAAGCTTTCTTT
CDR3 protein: CASSDTGGDTEAFF

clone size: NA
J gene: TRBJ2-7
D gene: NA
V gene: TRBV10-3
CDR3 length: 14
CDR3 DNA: TGTGCCATCAGTGAGGGGGCGCCTATCTACGAGCAGTACTTC
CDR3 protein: CAISEGAPIYEQYF

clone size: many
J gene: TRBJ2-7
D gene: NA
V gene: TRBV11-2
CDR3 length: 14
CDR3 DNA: TGTGCCAGCAGCCAGGGAGCAAGCTCCTACGAGCAGTACTTC
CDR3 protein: CASSQGASSYEQYF

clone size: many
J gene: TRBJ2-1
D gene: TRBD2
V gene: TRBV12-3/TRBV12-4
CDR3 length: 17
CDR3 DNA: TGTGCCAGCAGTCAGACGTCCGGGGCTAGCGGCTACAATGAGCAGTTCTTC
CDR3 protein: CASSQTSGASGYNEQFF

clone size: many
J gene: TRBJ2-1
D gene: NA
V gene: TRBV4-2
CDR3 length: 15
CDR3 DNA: TGTGCCAGCAGCCAAGACTGGGACGCCTACAATGAGCAGTTCTTC
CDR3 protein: CASSQDWDAYNEQFF

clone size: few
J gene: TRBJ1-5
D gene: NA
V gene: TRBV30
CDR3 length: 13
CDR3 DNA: TGTGCCTGGAGTGTAGGGGCTGTTCAGCCCCAGCATTTT
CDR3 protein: CAWSVGAVQPQHF

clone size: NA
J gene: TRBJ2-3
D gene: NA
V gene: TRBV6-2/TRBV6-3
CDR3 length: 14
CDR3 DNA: TGTGCCAGCGAACTACAACGCTTGACAGATACGCAGTATTTT
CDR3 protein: CASELQRLTDTQYF

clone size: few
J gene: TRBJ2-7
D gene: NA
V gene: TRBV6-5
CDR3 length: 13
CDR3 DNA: TGTGCCAGCAGTTACGCCACCCTACGCGAGCAGTACTTC
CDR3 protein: CASSYATLREQYF

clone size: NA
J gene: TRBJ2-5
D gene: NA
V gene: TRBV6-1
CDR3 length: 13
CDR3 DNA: TGTGCCAGCAGGGGGTCGCTACAAGAGACCCAGTACTTC
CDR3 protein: CASRGSLQETQYF

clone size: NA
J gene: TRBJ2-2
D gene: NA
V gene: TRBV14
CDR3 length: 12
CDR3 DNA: TGTGCCAGCAGCCAGTGGGCCGGGGAGCTGTTTTTT
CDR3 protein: CASSQWAGELFF

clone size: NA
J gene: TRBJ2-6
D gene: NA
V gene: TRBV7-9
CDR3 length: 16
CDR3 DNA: TGTGCCAGCAGCTTAGGGGGCATGGCTGGGGCCAACGTCCTGTCTTTC
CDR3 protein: CASSLGGMAGANVLSF

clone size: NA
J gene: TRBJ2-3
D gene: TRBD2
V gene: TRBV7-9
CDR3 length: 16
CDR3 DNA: TGTGCCAGCAGTTCCGCACTAGCGGCCACTCCAGATACGCAGTATTTT
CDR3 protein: CASSSALAATPDTQYF

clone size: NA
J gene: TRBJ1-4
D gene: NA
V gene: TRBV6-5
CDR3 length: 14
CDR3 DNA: TGTGCCAGCAGTAAACAACGGACTCCTGAAAAACTGTTTTTT
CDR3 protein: CASSKQRTPEKLFF

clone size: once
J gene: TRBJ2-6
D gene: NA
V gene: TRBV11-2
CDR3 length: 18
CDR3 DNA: TGTGCCAGCAGCCCCCCGGTTGCTTCGGGCTCTGAGGTCAACGTCCTGACTTTC
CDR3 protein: CASSPPVASGSEVNVLTF

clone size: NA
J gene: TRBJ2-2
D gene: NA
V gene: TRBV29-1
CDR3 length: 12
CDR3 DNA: TGCAGAGTACAACTGGACACCGGGGAGCTGTTTTTT
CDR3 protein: CRVQLDTGELFF

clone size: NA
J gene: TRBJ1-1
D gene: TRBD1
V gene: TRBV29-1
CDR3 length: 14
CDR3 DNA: TGCAGCGGCCGACAGGGGCAATCGAACACTGAAGCTCTCTTT
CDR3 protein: CSGRQGQSNTEALF

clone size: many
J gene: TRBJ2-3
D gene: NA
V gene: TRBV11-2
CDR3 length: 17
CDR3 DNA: TGTGCCAGCAGTCGCAATTCCGGAGGGGTTGGGGTGGATACGCAGTATTTT
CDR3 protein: CASSRNSGGVGVDTQYF

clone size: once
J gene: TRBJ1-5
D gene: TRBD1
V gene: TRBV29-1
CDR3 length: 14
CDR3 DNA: TGCAGCCTCCCGACAGGGGCAGGGAATCAGCCCCAGCATTTT
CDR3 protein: CSLPTGAGNQPQHF

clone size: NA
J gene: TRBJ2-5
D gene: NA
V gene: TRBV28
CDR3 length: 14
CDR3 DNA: TGTGCCAGCAGTTTAAAAGCTTACCAAGAGACCCAGTACTTC
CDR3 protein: CASSLKAYQETQYF

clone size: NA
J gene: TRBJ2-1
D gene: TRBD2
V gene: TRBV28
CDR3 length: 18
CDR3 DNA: TGTGCCAGCAGTTTATACTGGAAGCCAAGCGGGACCTACAATGAGCAGTTCTTC
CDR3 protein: CASSLYWKPSGTYNEQFF

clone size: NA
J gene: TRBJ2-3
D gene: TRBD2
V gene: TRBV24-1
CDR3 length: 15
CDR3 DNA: TGTGCCACCAGTGCGGGACTAGCGGGACCAGATACGCAGTATTTT
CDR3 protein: CATSAGLAGPDTQYF

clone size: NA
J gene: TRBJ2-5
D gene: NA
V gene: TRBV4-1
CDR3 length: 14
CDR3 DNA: TGCGCCAGCAACCAGGGCTACACCAAAGAGACCCAGTACTTC
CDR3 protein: CASNQGYTKETQYF

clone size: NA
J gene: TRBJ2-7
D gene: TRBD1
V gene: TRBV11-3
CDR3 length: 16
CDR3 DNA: TGTGCCAGGAGCCGCCTCGGACAGGGTGTGATTCACGGGCAGTACTTC
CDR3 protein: CARSRLGQGVIHGQYF

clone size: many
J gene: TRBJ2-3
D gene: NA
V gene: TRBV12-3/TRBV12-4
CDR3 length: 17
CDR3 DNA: TGTGCCAGCAGTTCCGCGGTGGGAGCGGCCAGCACAGATACGCAGTATTTT
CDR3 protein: CASSSAVGAASTDTQYF

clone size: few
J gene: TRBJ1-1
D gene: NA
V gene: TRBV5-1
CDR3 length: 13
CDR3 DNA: TGCGCCAGCAGCGCGCGGGGTCCGGCTGAAGCTTTCTTT
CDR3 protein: CASSARGPAEAFF

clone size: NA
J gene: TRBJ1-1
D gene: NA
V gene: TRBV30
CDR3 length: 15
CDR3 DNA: TGTGCCTGGAGTGGAGCTGTTAGCGGGGGCGCGGAAGCTTTCTTT
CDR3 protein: CAWSGAVSGGAEAFF

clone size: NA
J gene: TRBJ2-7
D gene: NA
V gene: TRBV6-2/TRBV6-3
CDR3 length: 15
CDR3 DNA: TGTGCCAGCAGTTACCTTAGCCGACGGAGGTACGAGCAGCACTTC
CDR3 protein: CASSYLSRRRYEQHF

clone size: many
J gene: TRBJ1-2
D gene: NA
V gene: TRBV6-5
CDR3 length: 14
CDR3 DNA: TGTGCCAGCAGTTATAACACTCCTAACTATGGCTACACCTTC
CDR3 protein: CASSYNTPNYGYTF

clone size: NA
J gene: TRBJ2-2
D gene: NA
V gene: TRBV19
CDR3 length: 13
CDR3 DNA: TGTGCCAGTATGCGGGAAGACACCGGGGAGCTGTTTTTT
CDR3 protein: CASMREDTGELFF

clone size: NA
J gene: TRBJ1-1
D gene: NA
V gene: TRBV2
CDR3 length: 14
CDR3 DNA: TGTGCCAGCATTTTACGGCGATTGAACACTGAAGCTTTCTTT
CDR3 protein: CASILRRLNTEAFF

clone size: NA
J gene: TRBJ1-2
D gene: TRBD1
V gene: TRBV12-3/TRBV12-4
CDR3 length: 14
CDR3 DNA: TGTGGCAGCAGTTCCTGCACAGGGGCGCTAGGTTACACCTTC
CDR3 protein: CGSSSCTGALGYTF

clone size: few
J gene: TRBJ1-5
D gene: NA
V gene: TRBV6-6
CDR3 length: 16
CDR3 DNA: TGTGCCAGCAGCTCCCAAACCTACAGTAGCAATCAGCCCCAGCATTTT
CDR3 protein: CASSSQTYSSNQPQHF

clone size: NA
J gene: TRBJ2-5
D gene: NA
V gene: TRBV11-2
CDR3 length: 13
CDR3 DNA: TGTGCCAGCAGCCCTGATACGGGAGAGACCCAGTACTTC
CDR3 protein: CASSPDTGETQYF

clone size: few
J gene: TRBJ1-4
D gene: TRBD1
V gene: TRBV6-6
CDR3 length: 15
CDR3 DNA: TGTGCCAGCAGTTACAGGACAGGGGGAAATGAAAAACTGTTTTTT
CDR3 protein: CASSYRTGGNEKLFF

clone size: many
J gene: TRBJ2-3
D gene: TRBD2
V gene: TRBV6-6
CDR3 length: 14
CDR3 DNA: TGTGCCAGCCGGGCGGGAGGGCCCACAGATACGCAGTATTTT
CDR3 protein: CASRAGGPTDTQYF

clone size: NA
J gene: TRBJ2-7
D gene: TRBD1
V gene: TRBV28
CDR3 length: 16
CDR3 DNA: TGTGCCAGCAGTTTATCCGGACAGGGAAGGTCCTACGAGCAGTACTTC
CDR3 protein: CASSLSGQGRSYEQYF